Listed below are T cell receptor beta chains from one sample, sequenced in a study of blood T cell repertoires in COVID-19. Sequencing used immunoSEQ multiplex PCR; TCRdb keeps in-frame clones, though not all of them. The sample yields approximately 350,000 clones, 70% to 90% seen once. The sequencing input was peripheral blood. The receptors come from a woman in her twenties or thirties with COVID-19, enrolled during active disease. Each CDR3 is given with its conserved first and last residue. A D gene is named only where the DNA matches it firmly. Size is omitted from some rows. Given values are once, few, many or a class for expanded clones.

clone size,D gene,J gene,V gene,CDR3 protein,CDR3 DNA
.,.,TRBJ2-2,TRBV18,CASSPLARGGSMNTGELFF,TGTGCCAGCTCACCCCTCGCGAGAGGGGGAAGTATGAACACCGGGGAGCTGTTTTTT
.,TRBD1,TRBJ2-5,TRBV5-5,CASIDRVQFGETQYF,TGTGCCAGCATTGACAGGGTGCAATTCGGAGAGACCCAGTACTTC
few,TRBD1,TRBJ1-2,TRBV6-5,CASSRKGQGSYGYTF,TGTGCCAGCAGTCGAAAGGGACAGGGGAGCTATGGCTACACCTTC
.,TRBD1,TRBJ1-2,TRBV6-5,CASSYRPGQGAEGYTF,TGTGCCAGCAGTTACCGCCCGGGACAGGGGGCAGAAGGCTACACCTTC
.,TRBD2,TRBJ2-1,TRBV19,CASSISSGKEQFF,TGTGCCAGTAGTATATCCAGCGGGAAAGAGCAGTTCTTC
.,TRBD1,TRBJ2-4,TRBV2,CAINDRENRNIQYF,TGTGCCATAAATGACAGGGAGAACCGAAACATTCAGTACTTC
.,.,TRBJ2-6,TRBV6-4,CASKDYSGANVLTF,TGTGCCAGCAAGGACTATTCTGGGGCCAACGTCCTGACTTTC
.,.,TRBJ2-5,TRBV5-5,CASSLTGRYQETQYF,TGTGCCAGCAGCTTGACAGGAAGGTACCAAGAGACCCAGTACTTC
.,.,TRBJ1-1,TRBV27,CASSSPRAAGPYYTEAFF,TGTGCCAGCAGTTCACCTCGGGCCGCGGGCCCATATTACACTGAAGCTTTCTTT
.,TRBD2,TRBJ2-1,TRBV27,CASSLSGGMQFF,TGTGCCAGCAGTTTATCGGGGGGGATGCAGTTCTTC
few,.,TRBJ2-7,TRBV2,CASSNSATYEQYF,TGTGCCAGCAGCAATTCAGCGACCTACGAGCAGTACTTC
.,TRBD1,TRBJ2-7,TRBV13,CASSLRGQGSSYEQYF,TGTGCCAGCAGCTTAAGGGGACAGGGAAGCTCCTACGAGCAGTACTTC
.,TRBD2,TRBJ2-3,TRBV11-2,CASSPTLAGEPTDTQYF,TGTGCCAGCAGCCCTACCCTAGCGGGAGAGCCTACAGATACGCAGTATTTT
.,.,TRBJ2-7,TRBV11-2,CASSLQWGGQSSYEQYF,TGTGCCAGCAGCTTACAATGGGGGGGGCAGAGCTCCTACGAGCAGTACTTC
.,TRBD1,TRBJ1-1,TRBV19,CASSPGQGCWAEAFF,TGTGCCAGTAGTCCGGGACAGGGATGCTGGGCTGAAGCTTTCTTT
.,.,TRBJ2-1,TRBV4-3,CASSQEGSGPHNEQFF,TGCGCCAGCAGCCAAGAAGGAAGCGGACCGCACAATGAGCAGTTCTTC
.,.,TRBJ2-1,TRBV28,CASSWGRSYNEQFF,TGTGCCAGCAGTTGGGGGCGGAGCTACAATGAGCAGTTCTTC
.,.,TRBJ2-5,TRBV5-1,CASSFWGLEETQYF,TGCGCCAGCAGCTTCTGGGGGCTCGAGGAGACCCAGTACTTC
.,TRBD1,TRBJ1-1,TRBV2,CASSDQGASTEAFF,TGTGCCAGCAGTGATCAGGGGGCGAGCACTGAAGCTTTCTTT
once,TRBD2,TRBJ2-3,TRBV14,CASSRTSGTQYF,TGTGCCAGCAGCCGGACTAGCGGTACGCAGTATTTT
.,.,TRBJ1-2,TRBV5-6,CASSLDRRGPSYGYTF,TGTGCCAGCAGCTTGGATAGGCGGGGGCCGTCCTATGGCTACACCTTC
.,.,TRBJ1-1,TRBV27,CASSSGVWVNTEAFF,TGTGCCAGCAGTTCGGGGGTATGGGTTAACACTGAAGCTTTCTTT
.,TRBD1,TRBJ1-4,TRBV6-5,CASSSRRTGRPEKLFF,TGTGCCAGCAGTTCACGGCGGACAGGGAGACCCGAAAAACTGTTTTTT
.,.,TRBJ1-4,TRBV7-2,CASNPGRGEKLFF,TGTGCCAGCAACCCAGGTCGGGGGGAAAAACTGTTTTTT
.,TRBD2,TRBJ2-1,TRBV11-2,CASSLRLADEQFF,TGTGCCAGCAGCTTAAGACTAGCCGATGAGCAGTTCTTC
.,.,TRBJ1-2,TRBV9,CASSPGNFVGGGYTF,TGTGCCAGCAGCCCCGGAAACTTTGTAGGGGGTGGCTACACCTTC